The entry below gives a single TCR beta chain sequence along with its context. Germline is not matched at one junction end, which may reflect a read error. In the authors' workflow: Amplification of reference gene primers was used by the study to estimate nucleated cell counts. Here immunoSEQ multiplex PCR was the method, and the copy in TCRdb shows in-frame clones only, minus some. Clone size and V and J calls were adopted from that table, with D and trimming inferred from the DNA. The data show 50,000 to 65,000 clones, around 82% seen once. This specimen belongs to a study of blood T cell repertoires in COVID-19. Study background: Sites in the United States, Italy and Spain provided acute and convalescent COVID-19 samples. T cells, B-cell-depleted T cells, or PBMCs provided the cDNA or gDNA that served as material.

CDR1 and CDR2 (germline): SSHAT, FNYEAQ (reference sequence). The CDR3 totals 15 residues. The specimen was peripheral blood. V and J are TRBV7-7 and TRBJ2-5; 9 nucleotides match TRBD1. The clonotype originates from a human donor in a cohort sampled during active COVID-19. The CDR3 DNA sequence: TGTGCTAGCAGCGCCCGGGACAGGGAAGGAGAGACCCAGTACTTC. This codes for CASSARDREGETQYF. Together with reference TRBV7-7 and TRBJ2-5, the CDR3 gives the full variable domain: GAGVSQSPRYKVTKRGQDVTLRCDPISSHATLYWYQQALGQGPEFLTYFNYEAQPDKSGLPSDRFSAERPEGSISTLTIQRTEQRDSAMYRCASSARDREGETQYFGPGTRLLVL.